This T cell receptor beta chain emerged from a study of T cell responses to AZD1222 COVID-19 vaccine. Study-level findings and limits: Spike-specific TCR breadth and depth rose after two AZD1222 doses. The study found vaccine-associated CD4 TCRs spanning spike, dominant at 160-218 and 743-854. Clonal diversity was possibly underestimated; the donors were predominantly white British and more often female.

The CDR3 runs to 14 residues. Trimming pared 2 bases from V and 6 bases from J, leaving 12 bases between. Per the germline V gene, CDR1 is SGHTA and CDR2 is FQGNSA. As to this clone: What it binds is unknown.

Profiling relied on immunoSEQ multiplex PCR, and the TCRdb table lists in-frame clones only, not all of them. The table shows 130,000 to 150,000 clones, with more than 85% occurring only once. The source is an adult in good health. The material sequenced was peripheral blood, taken on day 0 of AZD1222 vaccination. This rearrangement joins TRBV7-2 to TRBJ2-3; D is undetermined. The CDR3 region is CASSLFPLGDTQYF. Here the CDR3 DNA reads TGTGCCAGCAGCTTATTCCCCCTTGGGGATACGCAGTATTTT. The complete variable domain, with remaining parts taken from reference TRBV7-2 and TRBJ2-3, reads GAGVSQSPSNKVTEKGKDVELRCDPISGHTALYWYRQSLGQGLEFLIYFQGNSAPDKSGLPSDRFSAERTGGSVSTLTIQRTQQEDSAVYLCASSLFPLGDTQYFGPGTRLTVL.